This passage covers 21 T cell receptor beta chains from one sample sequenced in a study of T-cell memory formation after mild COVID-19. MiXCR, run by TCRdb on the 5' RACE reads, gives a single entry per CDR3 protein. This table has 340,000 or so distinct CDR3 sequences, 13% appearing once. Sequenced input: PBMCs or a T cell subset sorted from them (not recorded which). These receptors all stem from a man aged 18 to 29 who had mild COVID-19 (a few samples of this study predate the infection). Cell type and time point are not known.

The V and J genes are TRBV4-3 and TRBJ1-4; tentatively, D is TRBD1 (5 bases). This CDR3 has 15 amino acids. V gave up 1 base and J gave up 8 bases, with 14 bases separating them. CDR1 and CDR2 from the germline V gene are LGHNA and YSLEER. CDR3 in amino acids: CASSQGSGPREKLFF. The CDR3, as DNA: TGCGCCAGCAGCCAAGGTTCAGGGCCACGGGAAAAACTGTTTTTT.

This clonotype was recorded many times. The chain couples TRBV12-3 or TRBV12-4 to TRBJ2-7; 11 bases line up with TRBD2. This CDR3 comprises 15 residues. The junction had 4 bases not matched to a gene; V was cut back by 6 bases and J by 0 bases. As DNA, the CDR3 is TGTGCCAGCAGCCATACTAGCGGGGGCTCCTACGAGCAGTACTTC. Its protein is CASSHTSGGSYEQYF.

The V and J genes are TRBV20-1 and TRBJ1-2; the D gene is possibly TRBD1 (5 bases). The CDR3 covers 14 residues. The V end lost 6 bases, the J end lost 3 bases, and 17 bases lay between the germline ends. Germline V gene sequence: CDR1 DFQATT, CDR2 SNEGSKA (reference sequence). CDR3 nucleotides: TGCAGTGCCGCTAGCCCTCGGGGGGACTATGGCTACACCTTC. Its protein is CSAASPRGDYGYTF.

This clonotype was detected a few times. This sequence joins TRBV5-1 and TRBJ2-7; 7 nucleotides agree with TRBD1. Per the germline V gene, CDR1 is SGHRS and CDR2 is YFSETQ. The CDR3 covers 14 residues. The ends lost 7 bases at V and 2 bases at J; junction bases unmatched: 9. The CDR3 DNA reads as TGCGCCAGCGGCCCCGGGACAGACACCTACGAGCAGTACTTC. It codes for CASGPGTDTYEQYF.

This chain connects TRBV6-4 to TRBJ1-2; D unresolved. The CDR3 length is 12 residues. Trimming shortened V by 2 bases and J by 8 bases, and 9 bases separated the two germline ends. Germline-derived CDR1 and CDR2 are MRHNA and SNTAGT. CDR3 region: CASSDGRSGYTF. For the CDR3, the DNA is TGTGCCAGCAGTGACGGAAGGTCGGGCTACACCTTC.

CDR3 coding DNA: TGTGCCAGCAGTCCACCAGCTAGCTCCTACAATGAGCAGTTCTTC. It translates to CASSPPASSYNEQFF. This chain uses TRBV6-1 with TRBJ2-1; D remains ambiguous. The CDR3 consists of 15 residues. In germline, CDR1 is MNHNS, CDR2 SASEGT. Trimming took off 5 bases at V and 0 bases at J, with 11 bases between the two ends.

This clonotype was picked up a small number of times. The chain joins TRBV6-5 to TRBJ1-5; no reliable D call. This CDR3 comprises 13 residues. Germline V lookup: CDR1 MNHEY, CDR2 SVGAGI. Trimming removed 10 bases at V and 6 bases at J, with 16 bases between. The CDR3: CATRTAGSQPQHF. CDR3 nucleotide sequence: TGTGCCACCAGGACGGCGGGGTCTCAGCCCCAGCATTTT.

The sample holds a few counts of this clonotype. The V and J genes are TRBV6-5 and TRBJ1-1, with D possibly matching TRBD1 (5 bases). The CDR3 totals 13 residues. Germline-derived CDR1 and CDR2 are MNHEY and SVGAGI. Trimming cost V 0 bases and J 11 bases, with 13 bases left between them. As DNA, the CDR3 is TGTGCCAGCAGTTACTCGGCGGGGGGGAGGGCTTTCTTT. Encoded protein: CASSYSAGGRAFF.

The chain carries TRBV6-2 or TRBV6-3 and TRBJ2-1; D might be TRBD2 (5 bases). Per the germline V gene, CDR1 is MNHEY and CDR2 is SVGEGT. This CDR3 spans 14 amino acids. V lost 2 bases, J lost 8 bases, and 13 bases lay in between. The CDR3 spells CASSYLTPGDEQFF. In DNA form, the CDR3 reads TGTGCCAGCAGTTACCTAACCCCCGGGGATGAGCAGTTCTTC.

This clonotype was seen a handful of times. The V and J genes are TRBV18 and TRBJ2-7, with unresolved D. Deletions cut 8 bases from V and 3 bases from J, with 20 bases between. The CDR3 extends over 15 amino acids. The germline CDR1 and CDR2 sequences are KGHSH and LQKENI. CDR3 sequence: CASHLPTQPNYEQYF. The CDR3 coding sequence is TGTGCCAGCCACCTACCGACCCAACCTAACTACGAGCAGTACTTC.

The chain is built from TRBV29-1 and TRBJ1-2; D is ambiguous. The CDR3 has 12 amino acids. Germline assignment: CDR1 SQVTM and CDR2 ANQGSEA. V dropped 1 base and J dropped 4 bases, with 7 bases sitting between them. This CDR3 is CSVEVSPYGYTF. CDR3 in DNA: TGCAGCGTTGAAGTTTCTCCCTATGGCTACACCTTC.

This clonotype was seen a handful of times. The CDR3 coding sequence is TGTGCCAGCAGTTTAGGGGGGGCTAGGGCTGAAGCTTTCTTT. Protein sequence: CASSLGGARAEAFF. The chain recombines TRBV12-3 or TRBV12-4 with TRBJ1-1; D is possibly TRBD1 (6 bases). This CDR3 is built from 14 residues. V was cut by 1 base and J by 6 bases, with 12 bases left in between.

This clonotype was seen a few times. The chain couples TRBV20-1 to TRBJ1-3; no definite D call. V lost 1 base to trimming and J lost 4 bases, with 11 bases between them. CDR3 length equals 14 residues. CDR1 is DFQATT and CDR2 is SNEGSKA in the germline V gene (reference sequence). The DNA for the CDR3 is TGCAGTGCTAGAGCCCTCCCCGGGGGAAACACCATATATTTT. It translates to CSARALPGGNTIYF.

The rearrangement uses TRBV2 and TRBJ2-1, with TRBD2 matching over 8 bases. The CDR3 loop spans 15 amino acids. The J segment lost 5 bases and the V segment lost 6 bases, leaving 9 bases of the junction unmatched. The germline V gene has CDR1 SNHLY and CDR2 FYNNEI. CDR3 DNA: TGTGCCAGCAGGAGACTAGCGCCACTCCACAATGAGCAGTTCTTC. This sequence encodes CASRRLAPLHNEQFF.

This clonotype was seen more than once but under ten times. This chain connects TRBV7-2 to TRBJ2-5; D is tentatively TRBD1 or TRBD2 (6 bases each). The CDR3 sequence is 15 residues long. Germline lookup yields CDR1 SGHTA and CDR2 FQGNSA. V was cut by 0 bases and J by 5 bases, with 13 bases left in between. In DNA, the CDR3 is TGTGCCAGCAGCTTAGCACAGGGTGGGAGGGAGACCCAGTACTTC. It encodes CASSLAQGGRETQYF.

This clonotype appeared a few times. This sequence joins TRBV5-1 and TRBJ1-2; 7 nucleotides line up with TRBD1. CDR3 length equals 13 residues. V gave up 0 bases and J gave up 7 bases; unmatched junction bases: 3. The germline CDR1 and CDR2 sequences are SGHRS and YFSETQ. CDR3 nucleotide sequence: TGCGCCAGCAGCTTGGAGGGGGCTCGTGGCTACACCTTC. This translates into CASSLEGARGYTF.

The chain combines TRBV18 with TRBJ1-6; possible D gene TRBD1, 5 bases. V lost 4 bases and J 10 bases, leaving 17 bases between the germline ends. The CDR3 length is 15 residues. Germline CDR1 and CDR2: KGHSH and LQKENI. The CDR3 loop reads CASSRLQVDGSPLHF. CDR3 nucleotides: TGTGCCAGCTCACGACTACAGGTTGACGGATCACCCCTCCACTTT.

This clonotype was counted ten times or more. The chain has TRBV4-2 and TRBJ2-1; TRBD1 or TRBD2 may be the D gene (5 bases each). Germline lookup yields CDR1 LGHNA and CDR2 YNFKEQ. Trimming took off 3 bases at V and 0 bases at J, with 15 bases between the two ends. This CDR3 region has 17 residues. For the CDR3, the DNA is TGTGCCAGCAGCCAGGAGTTGGGACGGAGCTCCTACAATGAGCAGTTCTTC. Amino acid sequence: CASSQELGRSSYNEQFF.

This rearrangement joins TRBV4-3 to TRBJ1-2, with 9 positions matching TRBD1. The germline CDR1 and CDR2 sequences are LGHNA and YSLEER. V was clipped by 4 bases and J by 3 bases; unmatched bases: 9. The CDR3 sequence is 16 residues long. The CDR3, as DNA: TGCGCCAGCAGCCCAGCTACAGGGGGCATATACTATGGCTACACCTTC. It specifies CASSPATGGIYYGYTF.

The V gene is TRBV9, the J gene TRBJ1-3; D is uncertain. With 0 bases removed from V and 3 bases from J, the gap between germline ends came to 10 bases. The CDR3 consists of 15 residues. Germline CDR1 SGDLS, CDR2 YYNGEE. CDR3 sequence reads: CASSVAGLIGNTIYF. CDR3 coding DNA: TGTGCCAGCAGCGTAGCAGGCCTCATTGGAAACACCATATATTTT.

CDR3 residues: CSVESGTRFGELFF. In DNA form, the CDR3 reads TGCAGCGTTGAATCGGGGACTAGGTTCGGGGAGCTGTTTTTT. V usage is TRBV29-1 and J usage is TRBJ2-2; 8 positions match TRBD2. Trimming took 2 bases from V and 7 from J; bases not matched to a gene: 6. The CDR3 totals 14 residues. Germline V gene sequence: CDR1 SQVTM, CDR2 ANQGSEA.